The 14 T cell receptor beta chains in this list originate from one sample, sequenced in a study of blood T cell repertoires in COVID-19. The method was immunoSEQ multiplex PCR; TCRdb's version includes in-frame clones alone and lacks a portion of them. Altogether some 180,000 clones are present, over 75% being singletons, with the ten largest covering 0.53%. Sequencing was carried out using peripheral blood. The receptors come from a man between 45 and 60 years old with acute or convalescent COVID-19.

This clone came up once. The CDR3 here is CASSQGVNSGANVLTF. CDR3 in DNA: TGTGCCAGCAGCCAAGGCGTTAACTCTGGGGCCAACGTCCTGACTTTC. The rearrangement joins TRBV3-1 (or the pseudogene TRBV3-2) to TRBJ2-6; D not resolved. Germline lookup yields CDR1 LGHDT and CDR2 YNNKEL (reference sequence). The CDR3 covers 16 residues. The V and J ends lost 1 base and 0 bases respectively, with 7 bases between them.

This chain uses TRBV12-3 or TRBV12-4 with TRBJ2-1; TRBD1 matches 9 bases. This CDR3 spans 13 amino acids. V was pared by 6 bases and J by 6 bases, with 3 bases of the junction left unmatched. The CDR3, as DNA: TGTGCCAGCAGGACGGGACAGGGCAATGAGCAGTTCTTC. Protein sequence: CASRTGQGNEQFF.

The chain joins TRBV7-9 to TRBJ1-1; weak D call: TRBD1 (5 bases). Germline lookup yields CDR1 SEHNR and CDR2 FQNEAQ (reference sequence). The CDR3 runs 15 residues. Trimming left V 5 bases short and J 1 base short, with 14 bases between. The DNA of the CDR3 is TGTGCCAGCAGCCCTCCTAGGGGCACGAACACTGAAGCTTTCTTT. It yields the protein CASSPPRGTNTEAFF.

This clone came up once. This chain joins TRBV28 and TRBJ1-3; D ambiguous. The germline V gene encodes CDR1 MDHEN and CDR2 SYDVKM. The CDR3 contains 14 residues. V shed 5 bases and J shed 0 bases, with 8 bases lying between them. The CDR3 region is CASSPSGSGNTIYF. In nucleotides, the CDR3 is TGTGCCAGCAGTCCCTCGGGCTCTGGAAACACCATATATTTT.

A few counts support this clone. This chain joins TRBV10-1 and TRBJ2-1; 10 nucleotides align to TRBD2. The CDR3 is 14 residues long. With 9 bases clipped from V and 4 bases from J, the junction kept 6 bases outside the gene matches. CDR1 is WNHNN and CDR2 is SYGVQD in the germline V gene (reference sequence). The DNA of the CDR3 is TGCGCCAGTTCACTAGCGGGATCGTACAATGAGCAGTTCTTC. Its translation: CASSLAGSYNEQFF.

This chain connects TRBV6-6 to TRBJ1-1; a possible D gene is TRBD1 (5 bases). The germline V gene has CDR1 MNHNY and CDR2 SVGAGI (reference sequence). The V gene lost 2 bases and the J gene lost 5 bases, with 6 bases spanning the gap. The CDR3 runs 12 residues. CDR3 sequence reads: CASSYGGTEAFF. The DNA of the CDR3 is TGTGCCAGCAGTTACGGGGGGACTGAAGCTTTCTTT.

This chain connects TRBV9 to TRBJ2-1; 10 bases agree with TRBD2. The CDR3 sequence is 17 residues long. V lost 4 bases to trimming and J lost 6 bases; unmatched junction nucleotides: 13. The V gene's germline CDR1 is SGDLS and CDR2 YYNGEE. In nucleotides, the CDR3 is TGTGCCAGCAGCCCCCGTCTTGGGACTAGCGCCCTCAATGAGCAGTTCTTC. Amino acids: CASSPRLGTSALNEQFF.

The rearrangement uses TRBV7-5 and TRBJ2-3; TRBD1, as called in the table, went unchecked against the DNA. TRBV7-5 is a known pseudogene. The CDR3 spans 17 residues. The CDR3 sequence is CARSLYRAGAYTDTQYF. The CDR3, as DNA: TGTGCCAGAAGCTTGTACCGGGCAGGGGCGTACACAGATACGCAGTATTTT.

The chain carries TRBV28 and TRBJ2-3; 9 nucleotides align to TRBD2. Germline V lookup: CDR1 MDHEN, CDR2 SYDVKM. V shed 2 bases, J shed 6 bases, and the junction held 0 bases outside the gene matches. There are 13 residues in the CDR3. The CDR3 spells CASSLSGGDTQYF. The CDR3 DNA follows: TGTGCCAGCAGTTTAAGCGGGGGGGATACGCAGTATTTT.

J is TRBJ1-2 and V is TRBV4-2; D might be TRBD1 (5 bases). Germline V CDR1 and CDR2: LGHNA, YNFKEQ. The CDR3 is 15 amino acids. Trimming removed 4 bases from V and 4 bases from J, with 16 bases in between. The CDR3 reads CASSLSRGSPYGYTF. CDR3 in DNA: TGTGCCAGCAGCCTAAGCCGGGGGAGCCCCTATGGCTACACCTTC.

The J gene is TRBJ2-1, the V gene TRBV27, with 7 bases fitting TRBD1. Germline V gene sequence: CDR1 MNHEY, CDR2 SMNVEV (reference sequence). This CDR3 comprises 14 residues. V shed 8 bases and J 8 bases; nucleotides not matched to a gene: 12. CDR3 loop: CASSPGQSSYEQFF. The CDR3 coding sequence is TGTGCCAGCTCCCCGGGACAGTCGTCGTATGAGCAGTTCTTC.

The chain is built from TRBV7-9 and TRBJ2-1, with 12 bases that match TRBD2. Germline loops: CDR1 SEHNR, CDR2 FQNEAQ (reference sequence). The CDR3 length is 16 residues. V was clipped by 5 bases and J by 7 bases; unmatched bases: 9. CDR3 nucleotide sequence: TGTGCCAGCAGCATCTTCCTAGCGGGGGGGCAAAATGAGCAGTTCTTC. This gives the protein CASSIFLAGGQNEQFF.

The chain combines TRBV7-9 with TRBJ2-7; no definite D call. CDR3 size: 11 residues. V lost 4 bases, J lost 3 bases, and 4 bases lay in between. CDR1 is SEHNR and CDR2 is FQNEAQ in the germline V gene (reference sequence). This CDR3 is CASSSNYEQYF. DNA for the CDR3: TGTGCCAGCAGCTCAAACTACGAGCAGTACTTC.

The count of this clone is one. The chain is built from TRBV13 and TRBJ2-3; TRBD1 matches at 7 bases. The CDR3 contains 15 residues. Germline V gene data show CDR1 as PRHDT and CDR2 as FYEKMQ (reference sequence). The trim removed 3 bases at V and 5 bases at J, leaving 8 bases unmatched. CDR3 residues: CASSLSQRGQDTQYF. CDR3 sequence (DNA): TGTGCCAGCAGCTTGAGTCAGAGGGGGCAAGATACGCAGTATTTT.